The rows below give T cell receptor beta chains drawn from one sample of a study of shared clonotypes between healthy human individuals. The repertoire was sequenced with immunoSEQ multiplex PCR; TCRdb's copy has only in-frame clones and lacks some. Of around 1.9 million clones listed, under 95% are singletons. Input material: naive CD8+ T cells from PBMCs. The receptors stem from a man in his late teens or twenties in good health. Some clones in this sample may be carry-over from other donors' samples. Both conserved end residues are trimmed from each CDR3. Some rows have no size entry. The others give once, few or many, or a class for an expanded clone.

V | length | size | CDR3
TRBV7-3 | 16 | . | ASSPFPSSGASTGELF
TRBV10-1 | 9 | . | ASSDGGEQY
TRBV7-9 | 13 | . | ASSPDRGGSYEQY
TRBV29-1 | 12 | . | SVEGQGRRTEAF
TRBV5-6 | 10 | . | ASSLGFYGYT
TRBV7-2 | 13 | few | ASSWTVSGANVLT
TRBV4-1 | 12 | . | ASSQGEAANEQF
TRBV27 | 11 | . | ASADRANYGYT
TRBV5-1 | 16 | . | ASSLETSGRDFPYEQY
TRBV4-2 | 13 | . | ASSQTDRALQPQH
TRBV29-1 | 16 | . | SVSLLIATRQESYEQY
TRBV2 | 17 | . | ASSSTTVPVSGQTYEQY
TRBV4-3 | 15 | . | ASSLSPGQGEGGELF
TRBV5-1 | 10 | . | ASSPGLNEQF
TRBV15 | 12 | . | ATSRDIGANVLT
TRBV6-1 | 13 | . | ASSEVGGPTGELF
TRBV13 | 13 | once | ASSLVPSEYNEQF
TRBV29-1 | 9 | . | SVDLVLGYT
TRBV5-4 | 11 | . | ASSLGTDPKLF
TRBV4-1 | 12 | . | ASSHYLGPDTQY